This T cell receptor (beta chain) was sequenced during a study of Graves' ophthalmopathy and Graves' hyperthyroidism. Overall study findings and caveats: Blood samples also showed most expanded thyroid clonotypes exceeding 0.001 frequency. A classifier, a 13-signature model, separated ophthalmopathy from stable hyperthyroidism with 85% to 90% sensitivity and 75% to 82% specificity.

Germline CDR1 and CDR2: SQVTM and ANQGSEA. The V end was cut by 5 bases, the J end by 12 bases, with 14 bases between. This CDR3 is built from 11 residues. The table lists this clonotype with many counts. The antigen is undetermined. Amplified material comprised TCR beta CDR3 regions derived from RNA transcripts. Second-round multiplex PCR came after a first-round RT-PCR that employed HTBI primers. Using its own MiXCR run on the multiplex PCR reads, TCRdb lists one record per CDR3 protein. Of fewer than 650,000 distinct CDR3 sequences detected, 22% appear once; the ten largest clones hold approximately 6.5%.

The chain combines TRBV29-1 with TRBJ1-3; possible D gene TRBD1, 6 bases. The sample comprised peripheral blood. This sequence originates from a woman aged 18-30 years with stable Graves' hyperthyroidism. Some clones in this sample may be carry-over from other donors' samples. CDR3 DNA sequence: TGCAGCGTTCATAAGCAGGGGCTCATATATTTT. The encoded protein is CSVHKQGLIYF.